One sample yielded the 4 T cell receptor beta chains listed below, sequenced in a study of cytomegalovirus exposure and HLA in healthy donors. PCR used 60 Vbeta primers and 13 Jbeta primers. Measured with immunoSEQ multiplex PCR; TCRdb has only the in-frame clones, and not every one. The data show 90,000 to 100,000 clones, roughly 76% seen once. Sequencing was performed on PBMCs. These receptors originate from a woman aged 55-69 years in good health and CMV-seropositive.

The CDR3 loop reads CASSRAAGTANEQYF. The CDR3 nucleotides read TGTGCCAGCAGCCGCGCCGCCGGGACAGCAAACGAGCAGTACTTC. The chain combines TRBV6-5 with TRBJ2-7; TRBD1 matches 7 bases. The V and J ends lost 6 bases and 5 bases, in that order; junction bases with no gene match: 13. CDR1 is MNHEY, CDR2 SVGAGI, per germline. The CDR3 is made up of 15 amino acids.

V gene TRBV11-1 combines with J gene TRBJ1-1, with a possible D match to TRBD1 (5 bases). Trimming cost V 3 bases and J 3 bases, with 11 bases left between them. The length of the CDR3 is 14 residues. CDR1 and CDR2 (germline): SGHAT, FQDESV (reference sequence). The CDR3 DNA follows: TGTGCCAGCAGCTTGCAGGGTAGGGACACTGAAGCTTTCTTT. Translating gives CASSLQGRDTEAFF.

The gene calls are TRBV5-4 and TRBJ2-6, with TRBD1 identical over 7 bases. Germline loops: CDR1 SGHNT, CDR2 YYREEE (reference sequence). The CDR3 is 17 amino acids. The V and J ends lost 2 bases and 2 bases, in that order; junction bases with no gene match: 7. CDR3 nucleotide sequence: TGTGCCAGCAGCTTAGATAGACAGGGAACTGGGGCCAACGTCCTGACTTTC. It translates to CASSLDRQGTGANVLTF.

As concerns this clone: Mismatch with germline at one junction end may stem from a read error. This chain connects TRBV7-7 to TRBJ2-5, with 10 nucleotides matching TRBD2. CDR3 length: 17 amino acids. Looked up from germline, CDR1 is SSHAT and CDR2 is FNYEAQ (reference sequence). CDR3 in amino acids: CASSLGLTSGFKETQYF. The CDR3 DNA sequence: TGTGCTAGCAGCTTAGGCTTGACTAGCGGGTTTAAAGAGACCCAGTACTTC.